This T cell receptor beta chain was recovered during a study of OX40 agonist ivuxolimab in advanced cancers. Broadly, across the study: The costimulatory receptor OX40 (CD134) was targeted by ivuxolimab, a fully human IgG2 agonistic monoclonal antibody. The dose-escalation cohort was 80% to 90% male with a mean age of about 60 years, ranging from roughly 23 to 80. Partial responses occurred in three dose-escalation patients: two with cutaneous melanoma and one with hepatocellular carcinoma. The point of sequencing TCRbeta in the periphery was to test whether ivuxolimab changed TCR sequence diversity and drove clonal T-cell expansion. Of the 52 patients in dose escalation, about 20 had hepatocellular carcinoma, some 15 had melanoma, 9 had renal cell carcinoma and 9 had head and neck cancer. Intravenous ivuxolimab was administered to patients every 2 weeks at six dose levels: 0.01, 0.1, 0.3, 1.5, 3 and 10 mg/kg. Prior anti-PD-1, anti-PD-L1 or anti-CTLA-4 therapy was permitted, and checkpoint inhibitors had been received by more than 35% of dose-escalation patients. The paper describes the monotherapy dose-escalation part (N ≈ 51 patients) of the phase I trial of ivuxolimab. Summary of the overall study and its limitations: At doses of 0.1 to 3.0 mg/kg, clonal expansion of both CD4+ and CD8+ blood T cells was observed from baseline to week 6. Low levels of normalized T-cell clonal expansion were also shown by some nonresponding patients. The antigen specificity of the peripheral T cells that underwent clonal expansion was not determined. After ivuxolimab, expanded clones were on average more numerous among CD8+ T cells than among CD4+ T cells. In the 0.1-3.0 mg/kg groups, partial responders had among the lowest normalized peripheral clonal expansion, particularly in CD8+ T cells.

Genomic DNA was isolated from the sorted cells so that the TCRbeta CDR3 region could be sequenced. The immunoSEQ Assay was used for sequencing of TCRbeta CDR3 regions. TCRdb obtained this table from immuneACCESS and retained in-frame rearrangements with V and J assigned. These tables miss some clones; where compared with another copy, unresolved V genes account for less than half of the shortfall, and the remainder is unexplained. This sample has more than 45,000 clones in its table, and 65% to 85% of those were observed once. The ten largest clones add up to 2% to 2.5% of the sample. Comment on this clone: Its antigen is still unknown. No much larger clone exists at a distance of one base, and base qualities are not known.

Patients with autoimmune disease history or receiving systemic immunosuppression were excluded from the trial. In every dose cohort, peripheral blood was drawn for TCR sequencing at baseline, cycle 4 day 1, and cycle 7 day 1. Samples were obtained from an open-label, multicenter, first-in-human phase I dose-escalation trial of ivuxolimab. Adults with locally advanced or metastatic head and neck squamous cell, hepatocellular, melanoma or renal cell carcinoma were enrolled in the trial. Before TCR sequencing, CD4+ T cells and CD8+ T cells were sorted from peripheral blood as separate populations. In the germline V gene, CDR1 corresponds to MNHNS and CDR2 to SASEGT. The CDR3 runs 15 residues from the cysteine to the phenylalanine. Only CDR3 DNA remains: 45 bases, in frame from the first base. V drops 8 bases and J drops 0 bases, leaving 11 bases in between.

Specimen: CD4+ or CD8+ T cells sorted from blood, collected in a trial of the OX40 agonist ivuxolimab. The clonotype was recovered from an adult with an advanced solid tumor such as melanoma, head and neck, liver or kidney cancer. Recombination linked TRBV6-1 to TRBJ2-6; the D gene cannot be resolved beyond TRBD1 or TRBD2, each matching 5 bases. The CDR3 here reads CASQSGSSGANVLTF. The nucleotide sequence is TGTGCCAGCCAGTCAGGGAGCTCTGGGGCCAACGTCCTGACTTTC.